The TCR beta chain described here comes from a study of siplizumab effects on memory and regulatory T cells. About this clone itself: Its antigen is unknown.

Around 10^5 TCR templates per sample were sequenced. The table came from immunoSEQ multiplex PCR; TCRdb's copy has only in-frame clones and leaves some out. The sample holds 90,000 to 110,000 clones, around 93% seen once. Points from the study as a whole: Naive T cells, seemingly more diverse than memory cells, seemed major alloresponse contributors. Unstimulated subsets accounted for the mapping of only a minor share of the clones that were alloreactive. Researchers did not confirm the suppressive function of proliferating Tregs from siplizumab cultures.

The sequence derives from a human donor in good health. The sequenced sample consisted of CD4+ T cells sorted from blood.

CDR3 DNA sequence: TGTGCCAGCAAAATGGACGGAAACACCGGGGAGCTGTTTTTT. This encodes CASKMDGNTGELFF. V is TRBV6-4 and J is TRBJ2-2; D not resolved. Germline V gene data show CDR1 as MRHNA and CDR2 as SNTAGT. Trimming stripped 7 bases from V and 2 bases from J, with 11 bases between. The length of the CDR3 is 14 residues.